This T cell receptor beta chain stems from a study of cytotoxic CD8 clonotypes in ibrutinib-treated CLL. Study-wide background: Response samples were taken after a median of 12 months on treatment, range 6 to 36.

TCR beta library input comprised approximately 1.9 micrograms of genomic DNA from cryopreserved PBMCs. Method: immunoSEQ multiplex PCR; TCRdb's copy keeps in-frame clones and lacks some. The sample lists 150,000 or so clones, 81% occurring once. Broader study findings: Clonality showed a rise at ibrutinib response that reversed toward baseline at progression.

The CDR3 loop spans 15 amino acids. Concerning this clone: Its antigen is currently unknown.

This chain uses TRBV12-2 with TRBJ2-3; whether TRBD1, the table's D call, matches the DNA was not checked. TRBV12-2 is deemed a pseudogene. The sample here was PBMCs, taken after 12 months of ibrutinib treatment. This receptor was obtained from a human donor with chronic lymphocytic leukemia. CDR3 sequence reads: CASRPRTGIADTQYF. The CDR3 DNA reads TGTGCAAGTCGCCCTAGGACAGGGATAGCAGATACGCAGTATTTT.